This T cell receptor beta chain was identified in a study of blood T cell repertoires in COVID-19. Produced via immunoSEQ multiplex PCR; TCRdb's table is partial and in-frame only. The sample holds fewer than 400,000 clones, around four fifths seen once. Per the germline V gene, CDR1 is SGHTA and CDR2 is FQGTGA. The CDR3 contains 13 residues. V gave up 5 bases and J gave up 0 bases, with 7 bases separating them. The sequenced sample was peripheral blood. The source is a young man with active or convalescent COVID-19. This chain uses TRBV7-3 with TRBJ1-1, with D possibly matching TRBD1 (5 bases). The CDR3 DNA is TGTGCCAGCAGCATAGGGGTGAACACTGAAGCTTTCTTT. Translating gives CASSIGVNTEAFF.